This TCR delta chain was found in a study of gamma-delta T cells after stem cell transplantation. The CDR3 is 21 amino acids. From germline, CDR1 is GEAIGNYY and CDR2 EKD. TCRdb re-called the RT-PCR reads through CATT. The sample lists about 1,000 delta-chain clones, 2.9% occurring once. Worth noting for this clone: With a far larger clone one base away, a read error is the likely cause. This same CDR3 is encoded by further DNA sequences in the sample.

The chain uses TRDV2 and TRDJ1; 9 bases align to TRDD3. This clonotype was sampled from a human donor. It is not recorded whose cells these are; they may come from a transplant donor. The sample consisted of gamma-delta T cells. The CDR3: CACDTGWGRARGYGYTDKLIF. The CDR3 region has the DNA TGTGCCTGCGACACCGGCTGGGGTAGAGCGAGGGGATACGGATACACCGATAAACTCATCTTT.